What follows are 18 T cell receptor beta chains derived from one specimen sequenced in a study of T cells in Graves' hyperthyroidism and ophthalmopathy. It was RNA transcripts that yielded the amplified TCR beta CDR3 regions. Primed by the HTBI set, a first-round RT-PCR was run on the TCR CDR3. TCRdb called the multiplex PCR reads again in MiXCR, with one record for every CDR3 protein. The table shows 640,000 or so distinct CDR3 sequences, with roughly 14% occurring only once. The sequenced sample consisted of blood. These TCRs come from a middle-aged woman with Graves' ophthalmopathy.

Ten or more counts support this clonotype. The chain has TRBV11-1 and TRBJ2-7; TRBD1 aligns across 8 bases. After removal of 2 bases from V and 4 bases from J, the junction contained 13 bases not matched to a gene. This CDR3 is 17 amino acids long. The germline gives CDR1 SGHAT, CDR2 FQDESV (reference sequence). CDR3 loop: CASSLSQGATGMYEQYF. CDR3 coding DNA: TGTGCCAGCAGCTTAAGCCAGGGGGCGACGGGGATGTACGAGCAGTACTTC.

The rearrangement joins TRBV12-3 or TRBV12-4 to TRBJ1-1; no clear D gene. This CDR3 region has 13 residues. Trimming removed 5 bases from V and 5 bases from J, with 12 bases in between. CDR3 region: CASSPDLGTEAFF. For the CDR3, the DNA is TGTGCCAGCAGTCCAGACTTGGGAACTGAAGCTTTCTTT.

This chain uses TRBV7-8 with TRBJ2-2; TRBD2 aligns across 9 bases. J gave up 7 bases and V 5 bases, and 8 bases lay outside the gene matches. The CDR3 has 15 residues. The germline CDR1 and CDR2 sequences are SGHVS and FQNEAQ. As DNA, the CDR3 is TGTGCCAGCAGCCCCGCGGGGGGGAGGGGCGGGGAGCTGTTTTTT. Its translation: CASSPAGGRGGELFF.

This clonotype was recorded at least ten times. J is TRBJ1-2 and V is TRBV19; no firm D call. Trimming cost V 6 bases and J 2 bases, with 10 bases left between them. From germline, CDR1 is LNHDA and CDR2 SQIVND (reference sequence). The CDR3 is made up of 13 amino acids. As DNA, the CDR3 is TGTGCCAGTAGGAACATTCCAAACTATGGCTACACCTTC. Amino acid sequence: CASRNIPNYGYTF.

This clonotype appeared many times. This chain uses TRBV29-1 with TRBJ1-1; D gene ambiguous. The CDR3 totals 13 residues. Germline V gives CDR1 SQVTM, CDR2 ANQGSEA. With 4 bases removed from V and 0 bases from J, the gap between germline ends came to 9 bases. The CDR3 protein is CSVGLELNTEAFF. The CDR3 region has the DNA TGCAGCGTTGGACTAGAGTTGAACACTGAAGCTTTCTTT.

V usage is TRBV30 and J usage is TRBJ2-7, with D possibly called TRBD1 or TRBD2 (6 bases each). V lost 1 base, J lost 3 bases, and 19 bases lay in between. Germline assignment: CDR1 GTSNPN and CDR2 SVGIG (reference sequence). The CDR3 totals 16 residues. CDR3 coding DNA: TGTGCCTGGAGTGCTTATCCCGGGGGCCGCCTCTACGAGCAGTACTTC. Translating it yields CAWSAYPGGRLYEQYF.

This clonotype was detected many times. CDR3 coding DNA: TGTGCCAGCAGTTCTCCGTATACAGCGGGAGGGCCGAGTCAGTACTTC. It specifies CASSSPYTAGGPSQYF. The chain couples TRBV28 to TRBJ2-7; the match to TRBD2 covers 10 bases. The junction had 16 bases not matched to a gene; V was cut back by 4 bases and J by 10 bases. CDR3 length: 16 residues. Germline loops: CDR1 MDHEN, CDR2 SYDVKM.

The table lists this clonotype with many counts. This chain joins TRBV12-5 and TRBJ2-7; D is perhaps TRBD1 or TRBD2 (5 bases each). The CDR3 loop spans 14 amino acids. Germline CDR1 reads LGHNT; CDR2 reads FRNRAP. V dropped 6 bases and J dropped 6 bases, with 18 bases sitting between them. The CDR3 nucleotides read TGTGCTAGTGGGATGGGGACCATACGGCCCGAGCAGTACTTC. Translating it yields CASGMGTIRPEQYF.

Worth noting for this clonotype: One junction end does not reproduce the germline sequence, and a read error may be involved. V usage is TRBV11-3 and J usage is TRBJ2-3, with 9 bases that match TRBD2. The germline V gene has CDR1 SGHNT and CDR2 YENEEA. The CDR3 length is 18 residues. The CDR3 nucleotides are TGTGCCAGCTTACTAGCGGGCGTAACCTCCTACATCAAGAATACGCATTATTTT. Translating it yields CASLLAGVTSYIKNTHYF.

The J gene is TRBJ2-5, the V gene TRBV25-1, with a possible D match to TRBD2 (6 bases). CDR1 and CDR2 from the germline V gene are MGHDK and SYGVNS. Trimming took 7 bases from V and 1 from J, leaving 13 bases between them. CDR3 length: 14 residues. CDR3 residues: CASTWSGFQETQYF. The CDR3 nucleotides are TGTGCCAGCACGTGGAGCGGGTTCCAAGAGACCCAGTACTTC. Variable domain in full (rest from reference TRBV25-1 and TRBJ2-5): EADIYQTPRYLVIGTGKKITLECSQTMGHDKMYWYQQDPGMELHLIHYSYGVNSTEKGDLSSESTVSRIRTEHFPLTLESARPSHTSQYLCASTWSGFQETQYFGPGTRLLVL.

This clonotype was seen a handful of times. V and J are TRBV28 and TRBJ2-7; D unresolved. Germline V gene sequence: CDR1 MDHEN, CDR2 SYDVKM. The V and J ends lost 5 bases and 5 bases respectively, with 10 bases between them. There are 12 residues in the CDR3. CDR3 DNA: TGTGCCAGCAGTCTCCAAACAGACGAGCAGTACTTC. Amino acid sequence: CASSLQTDEQYF.

At least ten counts were recorded for this clonotype. The DNA is left out, because the CDR3 cannot be placed on it with certainty; the CDR3 is given as TCRdb lists it. V is TRBV6-2 or TRBV6-3 and J is TRBJ2-7; whether TRBD2, the table's D call, matches the DNA was not checked. The germline V gene encodes CDR1 MNHEY and CDR2 SVGEGT. The CDR3 adds up to 16 amino acids, both ends counted. The CDR3 here is CASSSSTSGNGHEQYF.

This clonotype was found many times. The rearrangement links TRBV20-1 to TRBJ2-5, with 8 bases fitting TRBD2. The J segment lost 2 bases and the V segment lost 6 bases, leaving 8 bases of the junction unmatched. Looked up from germline, CDR1 is DFQATT and CDR2 is SNEGSKA (reference sequence). This CDR3 comprises 14 residues. The CDR3 sequence: CSAQLAGLQETQYF. The DNA of the CDR3 is TGCAGTGCCCAGCTAGCGGGTCTACAAGAGACCCAGTACTTC.

The rearrangement uses TRBV18 and TRBJ1-2; 7 bases match TRBD1. Per the germline V gene, CDR1 is KGHSH and CDR2 is LQKENI. With V trimmed by 4 bases and J by 8 bases, 16 bases remained unmatched. The CDR3 sequence is 16 residues long. This CDR3 reads CASSLPEPTGIEGYTF. Written as DNA, the CDR3 is TGTGCCAGCTCACTCCCTGAACCGACAGGGATAGAGGGCTACACCTTC. The full variable domain, with the rest looked up from reference TRBV18 and TRBJ1-2, is NAGVMQNPRHLVRRRGQEARLRCSPMKGHSHVYWYRQLPEEGLKFMVYLQKENIIDESGMPKERFSAEFPKEGPSILRIQQVVRGDSAAYFCASSLPEPTGIEGYTFGSGTRLTVV.

This clonotype was seen ten or more times. The V gene is TRBV9, the J gene TRBJ1-2, with D tentatively TRBD1 (5 bases). This CDR3 has 13 residues. Per germline, CDR1 SGDLS and CDR2 YYNGEE. Trimming stripped 4 bases from V and 10 bases from J, with 17 bases between. The CDR3 bases are TGTGCCAGCAGCCCCAGCGATGGGGCTGACTACACCTTC. It specifies CASSPSDGADYTF.

This rearrangement joins TRBV19 to TRBJ1-1; 7 bases align to TRBD1. This CDR3 comprises 15 residues. With V trimmed by 5 bases and J by 0 bases, 6 bases remained unmatched. Looked up from germline, CDR1 is LNHDA and CDR2 is SQIVND (reference sequence). The CDR3 region has the DNA TGTGCCAGTAGTGACCGCCAGGGGGTGAACACTGAAGCTTTCTTT. This sequence encodes CASSDRQGVNTEAFF.

Details on this clonotype: It may be a read error: a sequence one base away is much more abundant. V is TRBV6-1 and J is TRBJ2-5; 7 bases are shared with TRBD1. V was pared by 6 bases and J by 3 bases, with 7 bases of the junction left unmatched. CDR1 and CDR2 (germline): MNHNS, SASEGT. The CDR3 runs to 14 residues. CDR3 loop: CASSVRDSEETQYF. The CDR3 bases are TGTGCCAGCAGCGTCCGGGACAGTGAAGAGACCCAGTACTTC.

At least ten counts were recorded for this clonotype. The chain has TRBV9 and TRBJ1-1, with D uncertain. Per the germline V gene, CDR1 is SGDLS and CDR2 is YYNGEE. V was trimmed by 0 bases and J by 1 base, leaving 7 bases between them. CDR3 size: 14 residues. CDR3 sequence: CASSVGQRNTEAFF. Written as DNA, the CDR3 is TGTGCCAGCAGCGTAGGACAAAGGAACACTGAAGCTTTCTTT.